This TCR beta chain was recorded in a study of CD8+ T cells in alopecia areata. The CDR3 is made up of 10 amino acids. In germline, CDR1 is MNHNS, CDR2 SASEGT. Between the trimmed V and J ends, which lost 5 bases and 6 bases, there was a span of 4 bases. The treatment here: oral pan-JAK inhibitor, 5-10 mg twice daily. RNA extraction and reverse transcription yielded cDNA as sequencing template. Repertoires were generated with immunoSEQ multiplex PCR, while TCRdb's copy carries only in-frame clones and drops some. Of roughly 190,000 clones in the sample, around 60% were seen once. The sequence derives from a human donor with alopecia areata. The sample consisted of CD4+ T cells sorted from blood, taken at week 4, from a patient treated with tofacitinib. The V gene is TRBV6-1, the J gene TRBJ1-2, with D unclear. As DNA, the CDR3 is TGTGCCAGCAGTCTCAATGGCTACACCTTC. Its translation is CASSLNGYTF.